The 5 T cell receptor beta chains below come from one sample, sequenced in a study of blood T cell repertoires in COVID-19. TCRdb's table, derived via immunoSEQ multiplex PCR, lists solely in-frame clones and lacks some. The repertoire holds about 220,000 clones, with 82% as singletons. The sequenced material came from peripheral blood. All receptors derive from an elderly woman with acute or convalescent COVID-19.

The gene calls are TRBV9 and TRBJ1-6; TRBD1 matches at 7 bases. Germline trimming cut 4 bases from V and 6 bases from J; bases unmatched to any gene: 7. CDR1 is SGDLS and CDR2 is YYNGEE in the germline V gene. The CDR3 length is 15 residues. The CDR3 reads CASSLIGTANSPLHF. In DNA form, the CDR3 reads TGTGCCAGCAGCCTAATCGGGACAGCTAATTCACCCCTCCACTTT.

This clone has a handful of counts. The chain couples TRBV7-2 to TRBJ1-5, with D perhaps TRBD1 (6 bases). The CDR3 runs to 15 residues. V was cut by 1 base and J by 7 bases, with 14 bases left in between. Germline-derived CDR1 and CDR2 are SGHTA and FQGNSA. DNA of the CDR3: TGTGCCAGCAGCTTAGGACCCACAGGGCAACAGCCCCAGCATTTT. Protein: CASSLGPTGQQPQHF.

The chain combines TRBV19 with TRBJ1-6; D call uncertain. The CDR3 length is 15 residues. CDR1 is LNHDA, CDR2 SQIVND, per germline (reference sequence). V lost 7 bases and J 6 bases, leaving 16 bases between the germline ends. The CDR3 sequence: CASNQAGVINSPLHF. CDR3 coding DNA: TGTGCCAGTAACCAAGCCGGGGTGATTAATTCACCCCTCCACTTT.

The CDR3 loop reads CSASRRGGTETQYF. The CDR3 DNA reads as TGCAGTGCTAGTCGCCGGGGGGGCACCGAGACCCAGTACTTC. The rearrangement links TRBV20-1 to TRBJ2-5; 8 bases are shared with TRBD2. The CDR3 contains 14 residues. The V gene end was trimmed by 3 bases and the J gene end by 5 bases; junction bases not matched to a gene: 8. Germline V gene data show CDR1 as DFQATT and CDR2 as SNEGSKA (reference sequence).

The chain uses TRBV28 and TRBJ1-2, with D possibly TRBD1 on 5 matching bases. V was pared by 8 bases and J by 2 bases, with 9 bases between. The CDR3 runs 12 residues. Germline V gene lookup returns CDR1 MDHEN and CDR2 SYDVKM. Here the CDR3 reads CASGHLNYGYTF. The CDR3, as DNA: TGTGCCAGCGGACACCTAAACTATGGCTACACCTTC.